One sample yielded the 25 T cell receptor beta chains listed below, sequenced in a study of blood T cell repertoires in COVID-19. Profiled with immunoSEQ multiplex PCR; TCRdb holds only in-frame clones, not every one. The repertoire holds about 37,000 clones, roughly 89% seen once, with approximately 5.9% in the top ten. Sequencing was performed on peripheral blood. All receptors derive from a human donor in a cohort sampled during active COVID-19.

The CDR3 reads CASSGDSGRGDTQYF. The CDR3 DNA sequence: TGTGCCAGCAGTGGCGATAGCGGGAGGGGAGATACGCAGTATTTT. The rearrangement joins TRBV25-1 to TRBJ2-3; 11 nucleotides line up with TRBD2. The CDR3 runs to 15 residues. V gave up 4 bases and J gave up 5 bases; unmatched junction bases: 5. Germline V gene sequence: CDR1 MGHDK, CDR2 SYGVNS.

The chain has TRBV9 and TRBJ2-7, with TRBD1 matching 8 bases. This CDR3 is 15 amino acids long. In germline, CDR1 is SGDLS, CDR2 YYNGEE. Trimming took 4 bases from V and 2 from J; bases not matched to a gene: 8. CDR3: CASSPSGTGAYEQYF. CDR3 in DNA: TGTGCCAGCAGCCCCTCCGGGACAGGAGCCTACGAGCAGTACTTC.

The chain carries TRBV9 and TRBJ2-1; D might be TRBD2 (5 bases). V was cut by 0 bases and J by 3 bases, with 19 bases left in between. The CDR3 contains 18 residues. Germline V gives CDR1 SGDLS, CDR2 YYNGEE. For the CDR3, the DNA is TGTGCCAGCAGCGTAGAACCTAACAGCGGAAGATTCTACAATGAGCAGTTCTTC. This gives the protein CASSVEPNSGRFYNEQFF.

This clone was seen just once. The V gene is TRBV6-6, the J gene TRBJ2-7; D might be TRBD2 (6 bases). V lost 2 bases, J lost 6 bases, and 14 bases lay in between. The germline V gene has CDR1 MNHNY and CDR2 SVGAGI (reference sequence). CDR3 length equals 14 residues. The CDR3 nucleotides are TGTGCCAGCAGTTACCGACGGGAGTCGTTCGAGCAGTACTTC. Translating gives CASSYRRESFEQYF.

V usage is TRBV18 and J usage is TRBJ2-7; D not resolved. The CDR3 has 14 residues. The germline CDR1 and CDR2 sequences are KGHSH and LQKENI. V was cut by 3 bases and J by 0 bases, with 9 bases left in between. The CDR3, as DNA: TGTGCCAGCTCACCTAGCTATAGCTCCTACGAGCAGTACTTC. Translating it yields CASSPSYSSYEQYF.

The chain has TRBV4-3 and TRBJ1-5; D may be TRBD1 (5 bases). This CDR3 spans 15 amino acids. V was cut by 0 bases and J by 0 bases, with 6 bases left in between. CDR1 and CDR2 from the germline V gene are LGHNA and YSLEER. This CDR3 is CASSQDGASNQPQHF. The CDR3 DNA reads TGCGCCAGCAGCCAAGATGGGGCTAGCAATCAGCCCCAGCATTTT.

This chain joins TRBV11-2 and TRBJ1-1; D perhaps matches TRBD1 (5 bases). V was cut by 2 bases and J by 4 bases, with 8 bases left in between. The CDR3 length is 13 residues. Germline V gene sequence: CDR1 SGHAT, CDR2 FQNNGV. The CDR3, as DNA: TGTGCCAGCAGCTTACGGGGGGGCACTGAAGCTTTCTTT. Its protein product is CASSLRGGTEAFF. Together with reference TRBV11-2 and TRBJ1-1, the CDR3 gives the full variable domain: EAGVAQSPRYKIIEKRQSVAFWCNPISGHATLYWYQQILGQGPKLLIQFQNNGVVDDSQLPKDRFSAERLKGVDSTLKIQPAKLEDSAVYLCASSLRGGTEAFFGQGTRLTVV.

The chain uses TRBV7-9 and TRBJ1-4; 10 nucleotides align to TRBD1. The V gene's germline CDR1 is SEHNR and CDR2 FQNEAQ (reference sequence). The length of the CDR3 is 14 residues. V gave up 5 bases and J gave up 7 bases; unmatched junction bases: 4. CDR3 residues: CASSPDRGPEKLFF. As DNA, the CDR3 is TGTGCCAGCAGCCCAGACAGGGGGCCTGAAAAACTGTTTTTT.

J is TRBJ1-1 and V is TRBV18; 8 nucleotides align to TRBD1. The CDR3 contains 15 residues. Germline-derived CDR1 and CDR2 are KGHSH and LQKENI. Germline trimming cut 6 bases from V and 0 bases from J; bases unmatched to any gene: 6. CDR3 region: CASSSGTGLNTEAFF. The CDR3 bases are TGTGCCAGCTCTTCCGGGACAGGCCTGAACACTGAAGCTTTCTTT.

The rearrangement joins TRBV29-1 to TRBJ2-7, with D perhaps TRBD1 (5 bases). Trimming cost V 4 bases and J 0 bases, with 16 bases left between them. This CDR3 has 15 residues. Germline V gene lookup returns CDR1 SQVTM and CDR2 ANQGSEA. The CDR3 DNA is TGCAGCGTTGTCCTTAACGATGGGGCCTCCTACGAGCAGTACTTC. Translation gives CSVVLNDGASYEQYF.

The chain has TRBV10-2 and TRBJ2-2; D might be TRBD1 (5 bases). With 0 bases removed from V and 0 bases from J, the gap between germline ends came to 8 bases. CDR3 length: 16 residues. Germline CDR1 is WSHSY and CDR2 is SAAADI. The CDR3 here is CASSESVRANTGELFF. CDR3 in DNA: TGCGCCAGCAGTGAGTCGGTCAGGGCGAACACCGGGGAGCTGTTTTTT.

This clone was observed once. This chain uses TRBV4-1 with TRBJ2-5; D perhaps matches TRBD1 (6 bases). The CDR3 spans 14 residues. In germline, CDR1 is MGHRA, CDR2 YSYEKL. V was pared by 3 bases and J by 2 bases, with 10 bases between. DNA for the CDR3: TGCGCCAGCAGCCAGGGGGACAATCAAGAGACCCAGTACTTC. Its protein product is CASSQGDNQETQYF.

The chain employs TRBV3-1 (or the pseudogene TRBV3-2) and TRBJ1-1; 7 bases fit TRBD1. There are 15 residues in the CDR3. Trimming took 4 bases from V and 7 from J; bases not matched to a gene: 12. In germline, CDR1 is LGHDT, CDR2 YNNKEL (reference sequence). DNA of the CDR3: TGTGCCAGCAGCCCCCCCTTGACAGGGACCCATGAAGCTTTCTTT. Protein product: CASSPPLTGTHEAFF.

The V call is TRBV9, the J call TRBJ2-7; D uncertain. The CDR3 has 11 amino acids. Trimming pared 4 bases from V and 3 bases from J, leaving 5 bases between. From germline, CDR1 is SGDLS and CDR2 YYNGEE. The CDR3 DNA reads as TGTGCCAGCAGCAGAGACTACGAGCAGTACTTC. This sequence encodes CASSRDYEQYF.

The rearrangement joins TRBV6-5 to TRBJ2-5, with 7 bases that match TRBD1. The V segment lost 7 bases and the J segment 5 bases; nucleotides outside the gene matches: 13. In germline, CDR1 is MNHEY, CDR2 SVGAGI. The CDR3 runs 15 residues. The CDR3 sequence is CASMTGDSPLETQYF. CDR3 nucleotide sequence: TGTGCCAGCATGACCGGGGACAGCCCCTTGGAGACCCAGTACTTC.

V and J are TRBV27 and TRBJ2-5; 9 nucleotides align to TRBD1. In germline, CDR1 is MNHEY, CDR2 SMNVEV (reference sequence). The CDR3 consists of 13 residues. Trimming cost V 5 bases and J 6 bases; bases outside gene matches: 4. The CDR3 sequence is CASSPGQGKTQYF. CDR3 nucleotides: TGTGCCAGCAGTCCGGGACAGGGCAAGACCCAGTACTTC.

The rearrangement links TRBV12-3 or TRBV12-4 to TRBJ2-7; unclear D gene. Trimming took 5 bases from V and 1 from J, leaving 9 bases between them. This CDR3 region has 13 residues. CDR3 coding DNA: TGTGCCAGCAGTCGCGGCCTTTCCTACGAGCAGTACTTC. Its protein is CASSRGLSYEQYF.

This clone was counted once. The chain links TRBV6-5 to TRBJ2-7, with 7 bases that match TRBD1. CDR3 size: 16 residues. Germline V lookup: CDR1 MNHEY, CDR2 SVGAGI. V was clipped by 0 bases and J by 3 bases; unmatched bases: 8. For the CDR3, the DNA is TGTGCCAGCAGTTACTCCCCGCAGGGGGACGTCTACGAGCAGTACTTC. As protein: CASSYSPQGDVYEQYF.

CDR3 DNA: TGTGCCAGCAGCTTAGAAATAAGTACTAGCGGGAGGTCCTACGAGCAGTACTTC. This sequence encodes CASSLEISTSGRSYEQYF. The chain couples TRBV7-2 to TRBJ2-7, with 12 bases aligning to TRBD2. V lost 1 base to trimming and J lost 1 base; unmatched junction nucleotides: 8. The CDR3 has 18 residues. From germline, CDR1 is SGHTA and CDR2 FQGNSA. Looking up the rest from reference TRBV7-2 and TRBJ2-7 gives the full variable domain: GAGVSQSPSNKVTEKGKDVELRCDPISGHTALYWYRQSLGQGLEFLIYFQGNSAPDKSGLPSDRFSAERTGGSVSTLTIQRTQQEDSAVYLCASSLEISTSGRSYEQYFGPGTRLTVT.

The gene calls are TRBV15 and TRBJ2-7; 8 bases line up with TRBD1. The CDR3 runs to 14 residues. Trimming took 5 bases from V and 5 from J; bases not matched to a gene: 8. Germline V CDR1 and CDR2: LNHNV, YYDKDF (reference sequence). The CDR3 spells CATSFSGGQDEQYF. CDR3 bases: TGTGCCACCAGCTTTTCAGGGGGCCAGGACGAGCAGTACTTC.

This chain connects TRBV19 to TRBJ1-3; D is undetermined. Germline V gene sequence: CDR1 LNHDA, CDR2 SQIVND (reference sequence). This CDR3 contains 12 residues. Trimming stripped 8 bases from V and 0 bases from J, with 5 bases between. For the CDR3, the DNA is TGTGCCAGTGGCGGCTCTGGAAACACCATATATTTT. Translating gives CASGGSGNTIYF.

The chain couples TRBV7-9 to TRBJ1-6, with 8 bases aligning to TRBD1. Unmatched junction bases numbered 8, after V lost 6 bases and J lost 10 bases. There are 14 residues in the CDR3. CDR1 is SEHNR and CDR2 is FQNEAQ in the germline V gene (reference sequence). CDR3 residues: CASRSGQGDSPLHF. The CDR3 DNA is TGTGCCAGCAGGTCCGGACAGGGAGACTCACCCCTCCACTTT.

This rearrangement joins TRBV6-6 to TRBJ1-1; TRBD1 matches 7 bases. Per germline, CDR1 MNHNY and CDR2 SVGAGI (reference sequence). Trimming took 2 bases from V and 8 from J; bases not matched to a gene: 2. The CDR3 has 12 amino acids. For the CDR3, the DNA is TGTGCCAGCAGTTACGCCAGGGGGGAAGCTTTCTTT. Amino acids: CASSYARGEAFF.

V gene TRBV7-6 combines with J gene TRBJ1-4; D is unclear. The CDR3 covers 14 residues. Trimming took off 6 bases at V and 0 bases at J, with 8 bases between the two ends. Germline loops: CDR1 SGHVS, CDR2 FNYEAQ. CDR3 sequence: CASRPGTTNEKLFF. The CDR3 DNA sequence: TGTGCCAGCAGGCCCGGGACAACTAATGAAAAACTGTTTTTT.

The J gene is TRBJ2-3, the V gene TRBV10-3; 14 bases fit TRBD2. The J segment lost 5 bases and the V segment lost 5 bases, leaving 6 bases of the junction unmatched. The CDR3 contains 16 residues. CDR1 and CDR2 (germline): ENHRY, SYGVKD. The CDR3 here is CAISPTSGRAGDTQYF. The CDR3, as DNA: TGTGCCATCAGTCCGACTAGCGGGAGGGCGGGAGATACGCAGTATTTT.